A single sample is the source of the 6 T cell receptor beta chains below, sequenced in a study of technical replicates of blood from a handful of donors. TCRdb's copy holds only in-frame clones and misses some; the assay was immunoSEQ multiplex PCR. The table records 74,000 or so clones, 80% to 95% of them present only once. The sequenced material came from T cells isolated from PBMCs. Receptors were obtained from a human donor in good health.

The V gene is TRBV5-4, the J gene TRBJ1-4; tentative D call: TRBD1 (5 bases). The CDR3 runs 14 residues. The V end lost 5 bases, the J end lost 3 bases, and 11 bases lay between the germline ends. The germline V gene has CDR1 SGHNT and CDR2 YYREEE (reference sequence). The CDR3 here is CASSYTRANEKLFF. As DNA, the CDR3 is TGTGCCAGCAGTTATACCAGGGCTAATGAAAAACTGTTTTTT.

This chain uses TRBV6-1 with TRBJ2-2; 9 nucleotides align to TRBD2. The CDR3 runs 13 residues. Germline CDR1 and CDR2: MNHNS and SASEGT. Unmatched junction bases numbered 0, after V lost 4 bases and J lost 6 bases. CDR3 in DNA: TGTGCCAGCAGTGGGACTAGCGCCGGGGAGCTGTTTTTT. It codes for CASSGTSAGELFF.

The chain has TRBV19 and TRBJ1-5, with 9 bases lining up with TRBD1. The CDR3 is 16 residues long. The V and J ends lost 5 bases and 1 base, in that order; junction bases with no gene match: 6. Germline V gene lookup returns CDR1 LNHDA and CDR2 SQIVND (reference sequence). The CDR3 loop is CASSPNRGPSNQPQHF. CDR3 nucleotides: TGTGCCAGTAGTCCAAACAGGGGGCCAAGCAATCAGCCCCAGCATTTT.

Comments on this clone: Other nucleotide sequences from this sample produce the same CDR3. The J gene is TRBJ1-2, the V gene TRBV2; the D gene is possibly TRBD1 (6 bases). CDR3 length: 12 residues. V gave up 5 bases and J gave up 5 bases, with 9 bases separating them. Per germline, CDR1 SNHLY and CDR2 FYNNEI. Here the CDR3 reads CASSWTAYGYTF. CDR3 in DNA: TGTGCCAGCAGTTGGACAGCGTATGGCTACACCTTC.

The V gene is TRBV6-6, the J gene TRBJ2-7; 7 positions match TRBD2. Germline-derived CDR1 and CDR2 are MNHNY and SVGAGI (reference sequence). After removal of 2 bases from V and 6 bases from J, the junction contained 10 bases not matched to a gene. The CDR3 is 15 amino acids. The CDR3 nucleotides are TGTGCCAGCAGTTACGACACGGGGGGTCGGTTCGAGCAGTACTTC. Protein sequence: CASSYDTGGRFEQYF.

V and J are TRBV6-6 and TRBJ2-7, with D hard to call. Germline CDR1 MNHNY, CDR2 SVGAGI (reference sequence). V was cut by 6 bases and J by 3 bases, with 6 bases left in between. There are 11 residues in the CDR3. The CDR3 region has the DNA TGTGCCAGCAGCAACAGCTACGAGCAGTACTTC. This translates into CASSNSYEQYF.